This TCR beta chain appears in the sequencing data of a study of blood T cell repertoires in COVID-19. Study overall: From the United States, Italy and Spain came samples of acute and convalescent COVID-19. T cells, B-cell-depleted T cells, or PBMCs provided the cDNA or gDNA that served as material.

Per the original data handling: How many nucleated cells were present was estimated from reference gene primer amplification. Using immunoSEQ multiplex PCR, the repertoire was profiled, and TCRdb retains in-frame clones only, with some absent. V, J and clone size derive from that table, while D and trimming were established from the DNA sequence. The profile shows about 87,000 clones, over 75% of them singletons. This CDR3 contains 14 residues. V lost 4 bases, J lost 4 bases, and 5 bases stayed unmatched. The V gene's germline CDR1 is KGHSH and CDR2 LQKENI. This receptor was taken from a woman between 65 and 79 years old with acute or convalescent COVID-19. The specimen sequenced was peripheral blood. The chain carries TRBV18 and TRBJ1-2; 8 bases map to TRBD1. The CDR3 DNA reads TGTGCCAGCTCACTTACGGGACAGGCCTATGGCTACACCTTC. This encodes CASSLTGQAYGYTF. Together with reference TRBV18 and TRBJ1-2, the CDR3 gives the full variable domain: NAGVMQNPRHLVRRRGQEARLRCSPMKGHSHVYWYRQLPEEGLKFMVYLQKENIIDESGMPKERFSAEFPKEGPSILRIQQVVRGDSAAYFCASSLTGQAYGYTFGSGTRLTVV.